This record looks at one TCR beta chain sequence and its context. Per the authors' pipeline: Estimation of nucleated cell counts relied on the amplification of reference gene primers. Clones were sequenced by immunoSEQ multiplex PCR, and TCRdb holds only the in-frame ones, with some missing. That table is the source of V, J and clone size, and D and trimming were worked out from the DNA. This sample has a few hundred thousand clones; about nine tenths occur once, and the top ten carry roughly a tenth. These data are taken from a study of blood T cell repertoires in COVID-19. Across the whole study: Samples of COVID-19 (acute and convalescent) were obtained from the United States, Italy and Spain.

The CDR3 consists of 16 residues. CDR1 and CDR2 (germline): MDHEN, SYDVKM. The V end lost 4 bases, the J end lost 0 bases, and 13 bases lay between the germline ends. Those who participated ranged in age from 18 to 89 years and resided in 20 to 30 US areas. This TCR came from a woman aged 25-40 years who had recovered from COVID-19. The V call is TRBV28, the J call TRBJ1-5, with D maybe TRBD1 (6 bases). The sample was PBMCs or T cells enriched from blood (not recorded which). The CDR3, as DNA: TGTGCCAGCAGTTCTGGGGAGGGACATAGCAATCAGCCCCAGCATTTT. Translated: CASSSGEGHSNQPQHF.